This T cell receptor beta chain was profiled in a study of CD8+CD57+ T cells in acquired aplastic anemia. Findings of the study overall: CD8+CD57+ cells in patients trailed total CD4+ and CD8+ pools in diversity.

It was genomic DNA that served as the template for profiling TCR beta VDJ and CDR3. MiXCR, applied by TCRdb to the reads, yields one record per CDR3 protein. This table has around 15,000 distinct CDR3 sequences, less than 45% appearing once. Sequencing involved patients with CD8+CD57+ cell expansion previously shown by flow cytometry. The enrolled patients all had severe acquired aplastic anemia. The germline V gene encodes CDR1 MGHRA and CDR2 YSYEKL. This CDR3 is 16 amino acids long. The V and J ends lost 0 bases and 1 base respectively, with 7 bases between them. As regards this clonotype: No antigen is known for it.

The chain combines TRBV4-1 with TRBJ2-6, with D hard to call. Sequenced material: CD8+CD57+ T cells sorted from PBMCs. Stated subset: bead-enriched CD8+CD57+ effector memory T cells from SAA patients. The source is a human donor with aplastic anemia. CDR3 sequence: CASSQDQGSGANVLTF. The CDR3 region has the DNA TGCGCCAGCAGCCAAGATCAAGGGTCTGGGGCCAACGTCCTGACTTTC.